Below, 6 T cell receptor beta chains from the same sample are listed, as sequenced in a study of cytomegalovirus exposure and HLA in healthy donors. PCR involved 60 Vbeta and 13 Jbeta primers. The table came from immunoSEQ multiplex PCR; TCRdb's copy has only in-frame clones and leaves some out. This sample carries about 98,000 clones, 75% to 90% of them seen once, and the ten largest clones take 2% to 3%. Source material: PBMCs. Source of these receptors: a man aged 35 to 55 in good health and CMV-seronegative.

This clone was observed a single time. This chain connects TRBV10-3 to TRBJ1-4, with D perhaps matching TRBD1 (5 bases). CDR1 ENHRY and CDR2 SYGVKD come from the germline V gene. V was clipped by 2 bases and J by 2 bases, with 24 bases between them. The CDR3 runs to 20 residues. CDR3 nucleotides: TGTGCCATCAGTGAGGTTCCAGGGTCCGGAGGCGGGACTACTAATGAAAAACTGTTTTTT. Amino acids: CAISEVPGSGGGTTNEKLFF.

V gene TRBV5-1 combines with J gene TRBJ2-1; 15 bases map to TRBD2. The junction had 4 bases not matched to a gene; V was cut back by 5 bases and J by 7 bases. The germline gives CDR1 SGHRS, CDR2 YFSETQ. CDR3 length equals 15 residues. CDR3 region: CASRPGLAGGNEQFF. CDR3 nucleotide sequence: TGCGCCAGCAGACCGGGACTAGCGGGGGGAAATGAGCAGTTCTTC.

The table lists this clone with a few counts. V and J are TRBV5-1 and TRBJ1-2, with TRBD1 as a possible D gene (6 bases). Deletions cut 2 bases from V and 3 bases from J, with 11 bases between. This CDR3 is built from 14 residues. Per the germline V gene, CDR1 is SGHRS and CDR2 is YFSETQ. The CDR3 loop reads CASSFTGRDYGYTF. The CDR3 DNA is TGCGCCAGCAGCTTTACAGGGAGGGACTATGGCTACACCTTC.

The rearrangement uses TRBV4-1 and TRBJ2-7; perhaps TRBD2 as D (5 bases). CDR3 length: 13 amino acids. Germline CDR1 reads MGHRA; CDR2 reads YSYEKL. V dropped 5 bases and J dropped 4 bases, with 12 bases sitting between them. CDR3 sequence (DNA): TGCGCCAGCAGCTATGGACTGACGTACGAGCAGTACTTC. The encoded protein is CASSYGLTYEQYF.

A single count supports this clone. This chain joins TRBV9 and TRBJ2-7; TRBD2 is a possible D gene (6 bases). CDR3 length: 16 residues. The ends were cut back, 4 bases at V and 0 bases at J, with 17 bases in the middle. Per the germline V gene, CDR1 is SGDLS and CDR2 is YYNGEE. The DNA of the CDR3 is TGTGCCAGCAGCCCCCCTGGGTACGGGGGCTCCTACGAGCAGTACTTC. The encoded protein is CASSPPGYGGSYEQYF.

CDR3 coding DNA: TGTGCCAGCAGCTTAGCTGGGGGACAGGGCTCCTACGAGCAGTACTTC. It is translated as CASSLAGGQGSYEQYF. J is TRBJ2-7 and V is TRBV7-9, with TRBD1 identical over 9 bases. The CDR3 extends over 16 amino acids. J lost 0 bases, V lost 0 bases, and 3 bases had no gene match. Germline loops: CDR1 SEHNR, CDR2 FQNEAQ (reference sequence).